This is a list of T cell receptor beta chains from one sample in a study of T cell changes during pregnancy in multiple sclerosis. Only in-frame clones appear in the TCRdb table, and some are missing; sequencing was by immunoSEQ multiplex PCR. Among more than 65,000 clones listed, about 95% were seen once. The specimen comprised peripheral blood, sampled in the second trimester of pregnancy. The receptors originated from a female donor with multiple sclerosis, enrolled in a pregnancy study. Both conserved end residues are part of each CDR3. D genes are given only for firm matches. Where a row states a size, it is once, few, many or the class of an expanded clone; other rows omit it.

>14|TRBJ2-3|TRBD1|TRBV5-1|NA
TGCGCCAGCAGCCGGGACAGGGGTACAGATACGCAGTATTTT
CASSRDRGTDTQYF
>17|TRBJ2-1|TRBD2|TRBV5-1|NA
TGCGCCAGCAGCCTCGGGACTAGCGGGAGATCCTACAATGAGCAGTTCTTC
CASSLGTSGRSYNEQFF
>15|TRBJ1-5|NA|TRBV19|NA
TGTGCCACAAAAGAGACAGGTTATAGCAATCAGCCCCAGCATTTT
CATKETGYSNQPQHF
>15|TRBJ2-1|NA|TRBV27|NA
TGTGCCAGCAGTTTAGTGGAGAGCTCCTACAATGAGCAGTTCTTC
CASSLVESSYNEQFF
>14|TRBJ2-5|TRBD1|TRBV11-2|NA
TGTGCCAGCAGCTCGGACAGGGGTCGAGAGACCCAGTACTTC
CASSSDRGRETQYF
>15|TRBJ1-1|NA|TRBV9|NA
TGTGCCAGCAGCGTGAAGGACAGCGGGAACACTGAAGCTTTCTTT
CASSVKDSGNTEAFF
>15|TRBJ1-3|TRBD1|TRBV5-1|NA
TGCGCCAGCAGCGGGCAGGGGGTTAACGGAAACACCATATATTTT
CASSGQGVNGNTIYF
>14|TRBJ2-7|NA|TRBV29-1|once
TGCAGCGTTGAGGGAGGGACAGGCGGGAACGAGCAGTACTTC
CSVEGGTGGNEQYF
>16|TRBJ1-2|TRBD1|TRBV5-6|NA
TGTGCCAGCAGCTTTTTACAGGGACAGGCCATTATTGGCTACACCTTC
CASSFLQGQAIIGYTF
>16|TRBJ2-5|TRBD2|TRBV4-1|NA
TGCGCCTCCAGGGAAGCTCTAGCGGGAGGTTCGGAGACCCAGTACTTC
CASREALAGGSETQYF
>16|TRBJ1-3|NA|TRBV11-2|NA
TGTGCCAGCAGCCTCCTTGGTGTAGGGGCTGGAAACACCATATATTTT
CASSLLGVGAGNTIYF
>11|TRBJ1-1|NA|TRBV30|NA
TGTGCCTGGTTCAGGGGACCTGAAGCTTTCTTT
CAWFRGPEAFF
>14|TRBJ2-7|TRBD2|TRBV7-6|NA
TGTGCCAGCAGCTTACGGGAGGCTCGGTACGAGCAGTACTTC
CASSLREARYEQYF
>20|TRBJ2-3|TRBD1|TRBV4-1|NA
TGCGCCAGCAGCCAAGATCTTGGGACAGGGGCGACCCTCAGCACAGATACGCAGTATTTT
CASSQDLGTGATLSTDTQYF
>16|TRBJ2-5|TRBD2|TRBV11-2|few
TGTGCCAGCAGCTTAGGGACTAGCCTAGGTCGAGAGACCCAGTACTTC
CASSLGTSLGRETQYF
>16|TRBJ2-3|NA|TRBV29-1|NA
TGCAGCGTTGAAGAGCCGGGTCGACGCTCCACAGATACGCAGTATTTT
CSVEEPGRRSTDTQYF
>13|TRBJ2-7|NA|TRBV28|NA
TGTGCCAGCAGCGAACCCAACGGGGGCGAGCAGTACTTC
CASSEPNGGEQYF
>15|TRBJ2-7|TRBD2|TRBV7-3|NA
TGTGCCAGCAGCCCCGGACTAGCGGGAGTCAACGAGCAGTACTTC
CASSPGLAGVNEQYF
>11|TRBJ1-2|NA|TRBV29-1|NA
TGCAGCGTTGAACAGGGTATGGGCTACACCTTC
CSVEQGMGYTF
>13|TRBJ1-1|NA|TRBV19|NA
TGTGCCAGTAGTCCAACCGGGAACACTGAAGCTTTCTTT
CASSPTGNTEAFF
>14|TRBJ2-1|NA|TRBV28|NA
TGTGCCAGCAGTTTCGGGAGCTCCTACAATGAGCAGTTCTTC
CASSFGSSYNEQFF
>16|TRBJ2-7|TRBD1|TRBV18|NA
TGTGCCAGCTCACACAATTCCGGGACAGGCTCCTACGAGCAGTACTTC
CASSHNSGTGSYEQYF
>15|TRBJ2-7|NA|TRBV5-4|NA
TGTGCCAGCAGCTCCCGCGGGGGCGGATCCTACGAGCAGTACTTC
CASSSRGGGSYEQYF
>15|TRBJ2-1|NA|TRBV19|NA
TGTGCCAGTAGTATAGCCCCCGAGTCCTACAATGAGCAGTTCTTC
CASSIAPESYNEQFF
>14|TRBJ2-5|TRBD2|TRBV7-2|NA
TGTGCCAGCAGCTCGGGACTAGCGAGGGAGACCCAGTACTTC
CASSSGLARETQYF
>15|TRBJ2-1|NA|TRBV28|NA
TGTGCCAGCCGCTCACCGGGACTTTCCTACAATGAGCAGTTCTTC
CASRSPGLSYNEQFF
>17|TRBJ2-2|NA|TRBV7-9|NA
TGTGCCACCCCCCCAAAGGGAGAACGGAGGGCCCCCGGGGAGCTGTTTTTT
CATPPKGERRAPGELFF